This T cell receptor (beta chain) was captured by sequencing in a study of blood T cell repertoires in COVID-19. Overall study context: The United States, Italy and Spain supplied acute and convalescent COVID-19 samples. T cells, B-cell-depleted T cells, or PBMCs provided the cDNA or gDNA that served as material.

Germline CDR1 and CDR2: MNHEY and SMNVEV (reference sequence). Trimming removed 3 bases at V and 2 bases at J, with 11 bases between. The CDR3 is 16 amino acids. Study processing details: Using reference gene primer amplification, nucleated cell counts were estimated. Sequenced by immunoSEQ multiplex PCR; TCRdb stores in-frame clones only, minus some. From that table come the V and J calls and clone size; the DNA was used to work out D and trimming. The sample includes around 200,000 clones, around 82% of them seen just once. This clonotype was sampled from a man between 45 and 60 years old with active or convalescent COVID-19. Sequenced sample: peripheral blood. V gene TRBV27 combines with J gene TRBJ2-6; a possible D gene is TRBD2 (5 bases). CDR3 sequence (DNA): TGTGCCAGCAGTTTCCCCAGAGGGACTGGGGCCAACGTCCTGACTTTC. Residues: CASSFPRGTGANVLTF.